A selection of T cell receptor beta chains follows, all from one sample in a study of graft-versus-host responses after intestinal transplantation. Assay used: immunoSEQ multiplex PCR; TCRdb lists only in-frame clones, some missing. The data show 15,000 to 20,000 clones, approximately 40% seen once. The material sequenced was alloreactive CD8+ T cells from a mixed lymphocyte reaction culture, taken before intestinal transplant. These receptor sequences come from a human patient who received an intestinal transplant. Each CDR3 is given with its conserved first and last residue. The order of the fields is J gene, CDR3 length, clone size, D gene, V gene, CDR3 protein, CDR3 DNA. A D gene is named only where the DNA matches it firmly. Clone size is stated in some rows and not others, as once, few, many or a class when expanded.

TRBJ2-1,16,few,TRBD2,TRBV6-6,CASSFRGSPSSNEQFF,TGTGCCAGCAGTTTCCGCGGGAGCCCTAGTTCCAATGAGCAGTTCTTC
TRBJ1-4,18,medium-sized,TRBD1,TRBV5-1,CASSLGPRQGPTNEKLFF,TGCGCCAGCAGCTTGGGCCCGAGACAGGGGCCAACTAATGAAAAACTGTTTTTT
TRBJ2-4,20,.,.,TRBV12-2,CASRLVWTSGSHGSKNIQYF,TGTGCAAGTCGCTTAGTCTGGACTAGCGGGAGTCATGGTAGCAAAAACATTCAGTACTTC
TRBJ2-1,12,.,.,TRBV7-2,CASSFPHIEQFF,TGTGCCAGCAGCTTTCCGCACATTGAGCAGTTCTTC
TRBJ2-7,16,medium-sized,TRBD1,TRBV7-9,CASSLLGGQGSYEQYF,TGTGCCAGCAGCTTATTGGGAGGACAGGGTTCATACGAGCAGTACTTC
TRBJ1-1,14,few,.,TRBV28,CASSFTLIGTEAFF,TGTGCCAGCAGTTTTACTTTAATTGGAACTGAAGCTTTCTTT
TRBJ2-7,15,few,TRBD1,TRBV15,CATSRDRGFAHEQYF,TGTGCCACCAGCAGAGACAGGGGGTTTGCCCACGAGCAGTACTTC
TRBJ2-1,17,few,TRBD2,TRBV29-1,CSVGGATSGRNYNEQFF,TGCAGCGTTGGAGGGGCGACTAGCGGGAGGAATTACAATGAGCAGTTCTTC
TRBJ1-5,13,medium-sized,.,TRBV9,CASSAGEYQPQHF,TGTGCCAGCAGCGCGGGGGAGTACCAGCCCCAGCATTTT
TRBJ1-1,16,.,.,TRBV13,CASSSRPEGMNTEAFF,TGTGCCAGCAGCTCCCGGCCCGAGGGAATGAACACTGAAGCTTTCTTT
TRBJ2-2,12,few,.,TRBV29-1,CSVPQNTGELFF,TGCAGCGTTCCCCAGAACACCGGGGAGCTGTTTTTT
TRBJ2-1,16,.,.,TRBV5-1,CASSPKRFRSYNEQFF,TGCGCCAGCAGCCCCAAGCGGTTTCGCTCCTACAATGAGCAGTTCTTC
TRBJ2-1,13,few,.,TRBV9,CASSVVRGSRGLF,TGTGCCAGCAGCGTAGTGAGGGGGTCGCGGGGGCTCTTC
TRBJ1-1,15,.,TRBD1,TRBV27,CASSLNSYQGAFAFF,TGTGCCAGCAGTTTGAACTCCTACCAGGGGGCATTCGCTTTCTTT
TRBJ1-1,13,few,.,TRBV6-6,CASSPYMNTEAFF,TGTGCCAGCAGTCCCTATATGAACACTGAAGCTTTCTTT
TRBJ2-7,13,.,.,TRBV6-1,CASNRRASYEQYF,TGTGCCAGCAACCGCAGGGCCTCCTACGAGCAGTACTTC
TRBJ1-1,16,.,.,TRBV2,CATQRHTLEADTEAFF,TGTGCCACCCAAAGACACACTCTCGAAGCGGACACTGAAGCTTTCTTT
TRBJ1-2,14,.,.,TRBV10-1,CASSVRGPNYGYTF,TGCGCCAGCAGTGTAAGAGGACCAAACTATGGCTACACCTTC
TRBJ1-5,12,medium-sized,.,TRBV27,CASSGWGQPQHF,TGTGCCAGCAGTGGATGGGGGCAGCCCCAGCATTTT
TRBJ2-3,17,.,TRBD2,TRBV7-6,CASSLASSGRFTDTQYF,TGTGCCAGCAGCTTAGCCTCTAGCGGGAGGTTCACAGATACGCAGTATTTT
TRBJ1-3,15,few,.,TRBV6-5,CASSFDRTTGNTIYF,TGTGCCAGCAGTTTCGACAGAACAACTGGAAACACCATATATTTT
TRBJ2-1,16,.,TRBD2,TRBV6-4,CASSTTSGSGYNEQFF,TGTGCCAGCAGTACAACTAGCGGGAGTGGGTACAATGAGCAGTTCTTC